This passage covers 20 T cell receptor beta chains from one sample sequenced in a study of cytomegalovirus exposure and HLA in healthy donors. TCRdb's copy holds only in-frame clones and misses some; the assay was immunoSEQ multiplex PCR. The profile shows about 130,000 clones, roughly 93% of them singletons. The sequenced material came from PBMCs. The receptors here all came from a woman between 18 and 29 years old in good health and CMV-seronegative.

J is TRBJ2-1 and V is TRBV5-1, with 15 nucleotides matching TRBD2. Germline V gene sequence: CDR1 SGHRS, CDR2 YFSETQ. V dropped 6 bases and J dropped 10; count of bases not matched to a gene: 8. The CDR3 covers 15 residues. The CDR3 here is CASIFGTSGGKEQFF. CDR3 coding DNA: TGCGCCAGCATCTTCGGGACTAGCGGGGGGAAGGAGCAGTTCTTC.

V gene TRBV10-1 combines with J gene TRBJ1-5; no clear D gene. The CDR3 has 15 amino acids. Germline V gives CDR1 WNHNN, CDR2 SYGVQD (reference sequence). V lost 5 bases to trimming and J lost 2 bases, with 13 bases between them. The CDR3 region is CASSTRTLGNQPQHF. The DNA of the CDR3 is TGCGCCAGCAGTACAAGGACTCTAGGCAATCAGCCCCAGCATTTT.

To note about this clone: The sample contains more than one DNA sequence encoding this CDR3. V and J are TRBV28 and TRBJ1-2; D unclear. This CDR3 is built from 12 residues. Per the germline V gene, CDR1 is MDHEN and CDR2 is SYDVKM. Trimming cost V 4 bases and J 2 bases, with 5 bases left between them. The CDR3 reads CASSSQNYGYTF. CDR3 coding DNA: TGTGCCAGCAGTTCGCAGAACTATGGCTACACCTTC.

This sequence joins TRBV4-2 and TRBJ2-2; a weak D match, TRBD2 (5 bases). The germline V gene encodes CDR1 LGHNA and CDR2 YNFKEQ. The ends were cut back, 4 bases at V and 4 bases at J, with 10 bases in the middle. The CDR3 loop spans 14 amino acids. CDR3 residues: CASSPRETTGELFF. Written as DNA, the CDR3 is TGTGCCAGCAGCCCTAGGGAGACCACCGGGGAGCTGTTTTTT.

The chain has TRBV5-1 and TRBJ2-7; D is unresolved. The CDR3 is 15 amino acids. Looked up from germline, CDR1 is SGHRS and CDR2 is YFSETQ. V dropped 1 base and J dropped 0 bases, with 11 bases sitting between them. The CDR3 region has the DNA TGCGCCAGCAGCTTGAACGCAGGTGGCTCCTACGAGCAGTACTTC. As protein: CASSLNAGGSYEQYF.

The rearrangement links TRBV4-1 to TRBJ2-7; 8 bases match TRBD2. V was clipped by 8 bases and J by 7 bases; unmatched bases: 19. The CDR3 is 16 amino acids. From germline, CDR1 is MGHRA and CDR2 YSYEKL. The CDR3: CASGEEGSGIPDEQYF. For the CDR3, the DNA is TGCGCCAGCGGCGAAGAGGGTAGCGGGATCCCGGATGAGCAGTACTTC.

The rearrangement uses TRBV10-2 and TRBJ2-7, with 9 positions matching TRBD1. The V and J ends lost 7 bases and 7 bases, in that order; junction bases with no gene match: 8. Germline assignment: CDR1 WSHSY and CDR2 SAAADI. The CDR3 runs to 13 residues. This chain's CDR3 is CASIDRGTGEQYF. In DNA, the CDR3 is TGCGCCAGCATAGACAGGGGGACGGGGGAGCAGTACTTC.

This clone was detected a few times. The rearrangement joins TRBV6-1 to TRBJ1-2; 7 nucleotides align to TRBD1. The V segment lost 8 bases and the J segment 7 bases; nucleotides outside the gene matches: 7. CDR1 MNHNS and CDR2 SASEGT come from the germline V gene. This CDR3 spans 12 amino acids. The CDR3 is CASEQGWGGYTF. In nucleotides, the CDR3 is TGTGCCAGCGAACAGGGGTGGGGTGGCTACACCTTC.

This sequence joins TRBV11-2 and TRBJ2-5, with 7 bases fitting TRBD2. The CDR3 sequence is 18 residues long. V shed 5 bases and J 4 bases; nucleotides not matched to a gene: 19. Germline CDR1 reads SGHAT; CDR2 reads FQNNGV. CDR3 protein: CASSPLAGEGLGGETQYF. CDR3 nucleotide sequence: TGTGCCAGCAGCCCCTTGGCGGGAGAGGGGTTAGGCGGAGAGACCCAGTACTTC.

V usage is TRBV11-2 and J usage is TRBJ2-2, with 8 positions matching TRBD2. The CDR3 runs 16 residues. CDR1 is SGHAT and CDR2 is FQNNGV in the germline V gene. V trimming: 5 bases; J trimming: 2 bases; junction bases outside the gene matches: 7. The CDR3 spells CASSPKGLGNTGELFF. In DNA, the CDR3 is TGTGCCAGCAGCCCTAAGGGACTAGGAAACACCGGGGAGCTGTTTTTT.

The J gene is TRBJ2-1, the V gene TRBV20-1, with D maybe TRBD1 (5 bases). From germline, CDR1 is DFQATT and CDR2 SNEGSKA (reference sequence). CDR3 length: 11 amino acids. With 4 bases removed from V and 5 bases from J, the gap between germline ends came to 6 bases. The CDR3 sequence is CSANRNNEQFF. CDR3 nucleotide sequence: TGCAGTGCTAACAGGAACAATGAGCAGTTCTTC.

This chain joins TRBV28 and TRBJ2-4; 9 positions agree with TRBD1. The CDR3 is 16 amino acids. Losses at the gene ends were 5 bases for V and 0 bases for J; bases not matched to a gene: 5. The germline gives CDR1 MDHEN, CDR2 SYDVKM. CDR3 sequence reads: CASSPGQGIAKNIQYF. CDR3 DNA: TGTGCCAGCAGTCCAGGACAGGGGATAGCCAAAAACATTCAGTACTTC.

This chain links TRBV5-5 with TRBJ1-2; 8 nucleotides align to TRBD1. The CDR3 covers 16 residues. J lost 4 bases, V lost 7 bases, and 15 bases had no gene match. From germline, CDR1 is SGHKS and CDR2 YYEKEE (reference sequence). DNA of the CDR3: TGTGCCAGCGCCGATGGAGGACAGGGAAACTTCTATGGCTACACCTTC. It specifies CASADGGQGNFYGYTF.

CDR3 residues: CASSLDPGDPLYGYTF. Written as DNA, the CDR3 is TGTGCCAGCAGCTTGGATCCTGGAGATCCACTCTATGGCTACACCTTC. The gene calls are TRBV7-9 and TRBJ1-2, with D hard to call. The CDR3 runs 16 residues. V was cut by 3 bases and J by 4 bases, with 18 bases left in between. Germline lookup yields CDR1 SEHNR and CDR2 FQNEAQ (reference sequence).

The V call is TRBV10-1, the J call TRBJ1-1, with D perhaps TRBD1 (6 bases). From germline, CDR1 is WNHNN and CDR2 SYGVQD (reference sequence). Trimming shortened V by 2 bases and J by 3 bases, and 16 bases separated the two germline ends. This CDR3 contains 16 residues. CDR3 region: CASSETDRPQDTEAFF. The CDR3 coding sequence is TGCGCCAGCAGTGAGACCGACAGGCCCCAGGACACTGAAGCTTTCTTT.

This chain connects TRBV29-1 to TRBJ2-2, with 7 nucleotides matching TRBD2. The CDR3 length is 14 residues. From germline, CDR1 is SQVTM and CDR2 ANQGSEA. Trimming at V came to 6 bases and at J to 0 bases, leaving 4 bases not matched to a gene. The CDR3 DNA is TGCAGCGTCCGGGACTACCCGAACACCGGGGAGCTGTTTTTT. This gives the protein CSVRDYPNTGELFF.

The rearrangement joins TRBV13 to TRBJ1-1; D gene uncertain. Trimming took 5 bases from V and 2 from J, leaving 9 bases between them. CDR1 is PRHDT and CDR2 is FYEKMQ in the germline V gene (reference sequence). The CDR3 runs 13 residues. The CDR3 DNA sequence: TGTGCCAGCAGCGTCACAGTCAACACTGAAGCTTTCTTT. Protein sequence: CASSVTVNTEAFF.

The chain joins TRBV18 to TRBJ2-7, with 15 bases identical to TRBD2. Trimming took 4 bases from V and 6 from J; bases not matched to a gene: 4. Germline V CDR1 and CDR2: KGHSH, LQKENI. The CDR3 loop spans 15 amino acids. CDR3 sequence: CASSLPGLAGGEQYF. CDR3 DNA: TGTGCCAGCTCACTCCCGGGACTAGCGGGAGGCGAGCAGTACTTC.

V is TRBV4-2 and J is TRBJ1-3; no definite D call. Germline CDR1 is LGHNA and CDR2 is YNFKEQ. This CDR3 is 15 amino acids long. Trimming cost V 0 bases and J 3 bases, with 9 bases left between them. This CDR3 is CASSQEGGSGNTIYF. The CDR3 coding sequence is TGTGCCAGCAGCCAAGAGGGAGGGAGTGGAAACACCATATATTTT.

The rearrangement uses TRBV7-9 and TRBJ2-7, with a tentative D call TRBD1 (7 bases). V was trimmed by 0 bases and J by 5 bases, leaving 14 bases between them. CDR1 and CDR2 (germline): SEHNR, FQNEAQ (reference sequence). The CDR3 is 15 amino acids. This chain's CDR3 is CASSLAAGGFNEQYF. Here the CDR3 DNA reads TGTGCCAGCAGCTTAGCGGCAGGGGGGTTCAACGAGCAGTACTTC.